Below, 27 T cell receptor beta chains from the same sample are listed, as sequenced in a study of glioma-infiltrating T cells after dendritic cell vaccination. The method was immunoSEQ multiplex PCR; TCRdb's version includes in-frame clones alone and lacks a portion of them. Of around 96,000 clones listed, around three quarters are singletons. Sample: blood, taken before dendritic cell vaccination. The receptors stem from a human donor with glioblastoma.

This chain links TRBV2 with TRBJ2-5; no clear D. The CDR3 has 16 residues. CDR1 is SNHLY, CDR2 FYNNEI, per germline. V lost 2 bases, J lost 5 bases, and 18 bases lay in between. In DNA form, the CDR3 reads TGTGCCAGCAGTGAATGGGTTAGGAGCCGTAGTGAGACCCAGTACTTC. It encodes CASSEWVRSRSETQYF.

This clone was seen a few times. The V gene is TRBV15, the J gene TRBJ1-1; D possibly corresponds to TRBD1 (5 bases). Germline V gives CDR1 LNHNV, CDR2 YYDKDF (reference sequence). Trimming pared 3 bases from V and 1 base from J, leaving 6 bases between. There are 13 residues in the CDR3. CDR3 region: CATSSDRNTEAFF. DNA of the CDR3: TGTGCCACCAGCAGCGACAGGAACACTGAAGCTTTCTTT.

The V gene is TRBV28, the J gene TRBJ1-2, with TRBD1 identical over 12 bases. The V gene end was trimmed by 6 bases and the J gene end by 3 bases; junction bases not matched to a gene: 5. The CDR3 is made up of 15 amino acids. Germline V CDR1 and CDR2: MDHEN, SYDVKM. Here the CDR3 DNA reads TGTGCCAGCAGCCAGGGACAGGGGGCTCACTATGGCTACACCTTC. Protein sequence: CASSQGQGAHYGYTF.

The CDR3, as DNA: TGTGCCAGCAGTTTATTTCGGGGGACGAACTCCTACGAGCAGTACTTC. Its protein is CASSLFRGTNSYEQYF. The genes are TRBV28 and TRBJ2-7, with D perhaps matching TRBD2 (6 bases). The germline gives CDR1 MDHEN, CDR2 SYDVKM. Trimming stripped 1 base from V and 0 bases from J, with 13 bases between. This CDR3 contains 16 residues.

The chain uses TRBV12-5 and TRBJ2-7; tentative D call: TRBD1 (6 bases). Trimming stripped 4 bases from V and 4 bases from J, with 11 bases between. This CDR3 region has 13 residues. Looked up from germline, CDR1 is LGHNT and CDR2 is FRNRAP. CDR3 coding DNA: TGTGCTAGTGGTTCCCAGGGGCCTTACGAGCAGTACTTC. Its translation: CASGSQGPYEQYF.

This chain joins TRBV5-1 and TRBJ2-3; 9 positions agree with TRBD1. Germline-derived CDR1 and CDR2 are SGHRS and YFSETQ. V trimming: 4 bases; J trimming: 5 bases; junction bases outside the gene matches: 11. This CDR3 has 16 residues. In DNA, the CDR3 is TGCGCCAGCAGCGGTAACAGGGGGCGCGGGGTAGATACGCAGTATTTT. Amino acid sequence: CASSGNRGRGVDTQYF.

The V and J genes are TRBV7-2 and TRBJ1-2, with no clear D. The germline gives CDR1 SGHTA, CDR2 FQGNSA. The CDR3 runs to 12 residues. V lost 3 bases to trimming and J lost 8 bases, with 10 bases between them. The CDR3 protein is CASSFRTSGYTF. The CDR3 coding sequence is TGTGCCAGCAGCTTTAGGACTTCAGGCTACACCTTC.

This chain connects TRBV6-5 to TRBJ2-1, with 7 bases matching TRBD2. Germline CDR1 and CDR2: MNHEY and SVGAGI. The CDR3 is 14 residues long. With 5 bases clipped from V and 9 bases from J, the junction kept 10 bases outside the gene matches. Here the CDR3 DNA reads TGTGCCAGCAGTGCCCTAGGGAGGGATGGTGAGCAGTTCTTC. Translating it yields CASSALGRDGEQFF.

This chain uses TRBV19 with TRBJ1-4; D may be TRBD1 (5 bases). The CDR3 is 14 residues long. Between the trimmed V and J ends, which lost 6 bases and 8 bases, there was a span of 16 bases. Germline CDR1 and CDR2: LNHDA and SQIVND (reference sequence). The CDR3 DNA sequence: TGTGCCAGTAGCGTCCAGGGCGTGGGGGAAAAACTGTTTTTT. Translation: CASSVQGVGEKLFF.

The chain recombines TRBV9 with TRBJ1-1, with D possibly TRBD1 on 5 matching bases. Germline V CDR1 and CDR2: SGDLS, YYNGEE. With 2 bases removed from V and 1 base from J, the gap between germline ends came to 9 bases. The CDR3 extends over 14 amino acids. The CDR3: CASSVWGENTEAFF. For the CDR3, the DNA is TGTGCCAGCAGCGTCTGGGGGGAGAACACTGAAGCTTTCTTT.

This rearrangement joins TRBV30 to TRBJ1-1, with D maybe TRBD1 (6 bases). Trimming stripped 4 bases from V and 5 bases from J, with 11 bases between. The CDR3 contains 12 residues. CDR1 GTSNPN and CDR2 SVGIG come from the germline V gene (reference sequence). This CDR3 reads CAWNQGRTEAFF. DNA of the CDR3: TGTGCCTGGAATCAGGGGCGAACTGAAGCTTTCTTT.

This chain joins TRBV4-1 and TRBJ1-1; 9 nucleotides line up with TRBD1. The CDR3 extends over 13 amino acids. Germline loops: CDR1 MGHRA, CDR2 YSYEKL. V shed 0 bases, J shed 10 bases, and the junction held 3 bases outside the gene matches. In DNA form, the CDR3 reads TGCGCCAGCAGCCAAGACGAGGACAGGGGAGCTTTCTTT. Translated: CASSQDEDRGAFF.

This clone was found a few times. This chain links TRBV10-3 with TRBJ1-2; possible D gene TRBD1, 6 bases. CDR1 and CDR2 (germline): ENHRY, SYGVKD. The CDR3 contains 13 residues. V lost 6 bases to trimming and J lost 8 bases, with 16 bases between them. CDR3 coding DNA: TGTGCCATCAGGAGACAGGACCCAAGGGGCTACACCTTC. It translates to CAIRRQDPRGYTF.

CDR3 amino acids: CASSDQGGGQETQYF. DNA of the CDR3: TGTGCCAGCAGTGACCAGGGAGGGGGTCAAGAGACCCAGTACTTC. This rearrangement joins TRBV2 to TRBJ2-5, with TRBD2 as a possible D gene (7 bases). Looked up from germline, CDR1 is SNHLY and CDR2 is FYNNEI. This CDR3 contains 15 residues. Trimming took off 3 bases at V and 2 bases at J, with 13 bases between the two ends.

The rearrangement links TRBV4-2 to TRBJ2-3; a possible D gene is TRBD2 (5 bases). This CDR3 comprises 15 residues. The V gene lost 0 bases and the J gene lost 1 base, with 8 bases spanning the gap. Germline CDR1 LGHNA, CDR2 YNFKEQ. In DNA form, the CDR3 reads TGTGCCAGCAGCCAAGAAGGGAGCGGCACAGATACGCAGTATTTT. Amino acids: CASSQEGSGTDTQYF.

The rearrangement joins TRBV5-1 to TRBJ2-2; 10 bases map to TRBD2. CDR1 is SGHRS, CDR2 YFSETQ, per germline. CDR3 length: 16 amino acids. V lost 1 base and J lost 4; bases outside the gene matches: 4. The CDR3: CASSLRTSGRTGELFF. Here the CDR3 DNA reads TGCGCCAGCAGCTTGAGGACTAGCGGACGCACCGGGGAGCTGTTTTTT. The variable domain in full, with the rest retrieved from reference TRBV5-1 and TRBJ2-2, is KAGVTQTPRYLIKTRGQQVTLSCSPISGHRSVSWYQQTPGQGLQFLFEYFSETQRNKGNFPGRFSGRQFSNSRSEMNVSTLELGDSALYLCASSLRTSGRTGELFFGEGSRLTVL.

The chain links TRBV4-2 to TRBJ2-5; 7 positions agree with TRBD2. The J segment lost 5 bases and the V segment lost 5 bases, leaving 11 bases of the junction unmatched. The CDR3 runs to 15 residues. The germline V gene encodes CDR1 LGHNA and CDR2 YNFKEQ. CDR3 loop: CASSEVSAGVETQYF. In DNA, the CDR3 is TGTGCCAGCAGCGAAGTCTCGGCGGGAGTGGAGACCCAGTACTTC.

The chain carries TRBV19 and TRBJ1-1; unclear D gene. CDR3 length equals 14 residues. The germline gives CDR1 LNHDA, CDR2 SQIVND (reference sequence). V was trimmed by 2 bases and J by 10 bases, leaving 17 bases between them. The CDR3 here is CASSIMVQSPGAFF. In DNA form, the CDR3 reads TGTGCCAGTAGTATAATGGTCCAATCCCCGGGAGCTTTCTTT.

The J gene is TRBJ1-1, the V gene TRBV2, with D perhaps matching TRBD1 (6 bases). Germline V gene lookup returns CDR1 SNHLY and CDR2 FYNNEI. The CDR3 is 16 residues long. Trimming took off 5 bases at V and 0 bases at J, with 16 bases between the two ends. CDR3 DNA: TGTGCCAGCAGTCTAGGGAGGGGGGTAATGAACACTGAAGCTTTCTTT. Its translation is CASSLGRGVMNTEAFF.

The chain employs TRBV7-3 and TRBJ1-2, with D perhaps matching TRBD1 (6 bases). Trimming stripped 5 bases from V and 4 bases from J, with 20 bases between. The germline gives CDR1 SGHTA, CDR2 FQGTGA. The CDR3 spans 16 residues. The CDR3 DNA is TGTGCCAGCAGCCCTATCGGGGGGGGCGGCGGCTATGGCTACACCTTC. This gives the protein CASSPIGGGGGYGYTF.

A few counts support this clone. The chain employs TRBV4-1 and TRBJ1-6, with 7 bases that match TRBD1. The CDR3 is 14 amino acids. The V and J ends lost 0 bases and 7 bases, in that order; junction bases with no gene match: 0. Germline V CDR1 and CDR2: MGHRA, YSYEKL. CDR3 loop: CASSQEQGNSPLHF. Here the CDR3 DNA reads TGCGCCAGCAGCCAAGAACAGGGGAATTCACCCCTCCACTTT.

V usage is TRBV29-1 and J usage is TRBJ2-7; 8 bases map to TRBD2. V was clipped by 8 bases and J by 5 bases; unmatched bases: 8. CDR3 length: 12 amino acids. Germline lookup yields CDR1 SQVTM and CDR2 ANQGSEA. The CDR3 here is CSTASGGNEQYF. CDR3 nucleotide sequence: TGCAGCACAGCCAGCGGGGGTAACGAGCAGTACTTC.

In its sample, this clone was seen a few times. One junction end does not reproduce the germline sequence, and a read error may be involved. The chain joins TRBV7-7 to TRBJ2-5, with 8 bases fitting TRBD2. CDR1 SSHAT and CDR2 FNYEAQ come from the germline V gene (reference sequence). The CDR3 runs 15 residues. The CDR3 nucleotides read TGTGCTAGCAGCTTTGTATCGGGGGGGCGAGAGACCCAGTACTTC. Amino acid sequence: CASSFVSGGRETQYF.

This clone was observed a few times. The chain couples TRBV6-1 to TRBJ2-1; TRBD2 might be the D (5 bases). The CDR3 sequence is 14 residues long. V was clipped by 6 bases and J by 1 base, with 10 bases between them. Looked up from germline, CDR1 is MNHNS and CDR2 is SASEGT. In nucleotides, the CDR3 is TGTGCCAGCAGAGCGGCACTGTCCTACAATGAGCAGTTCTTC. This translates into CASRAALSYNEQFF.

Here the CDR3 reads CASIGGTGSYEQYF. CDR3 nucleotide sequence: TGTGCCAGCATAGGGGGTACCGGCTCCTACGAGCAGTACTTC. V usage is TRBV6-1 and J usage is TRBJ2-7, with a tentative D call TRBD1 (6 bases). V lost 7 bases and J lost 0, with 13 bases in between. The V gene's germline CDR1 is MNHNS and CDR2 SASEGT. The CDR3 is 14 amino acids.

V is TRBV5-1 and J is TRBJ2-7, with 7 bases matching TRBD1. Germline V CDR1 and CDR2: SGHRS, YFSETQ. Losses at the gene ends were 1 base for V and 0 bases for J; bases not matched to a gene: 4. This CDR3 contains 15 residues. Here the CDR3 DNA reads TGCGCCAGCAGCTTGAACAGGGGAAGCTCCTACGAGCAGTACTTC. Amino acids: CASSLNRGSSYEQYF.

The chain joins TRBV2 to TRBJ1-1; no clear D gene. CDR1 SNHLY and CDR2 FYNNEI come from the germline V gene. Trimming took 3 bases from V and 4 from J, leaving 12 bases between them. The CDR3 has 14 amino acids. Written as DNA, the CDR3 is TGTGCCAGCAGTGAGGAGGGTTTTAGCACTGAAGCTTTCTTT. It is translated as CASSEEGFSTEAFF.